This passage covers 9 T cell receptor beta chains from one sample sequenced in a study of T cell changes during pregnancy in multiple sclerosis. This table comes from immunoSEQ multiplex PCR, and its TCRdb copy is limited to in-frame clones, with some not included. Among about 69,000 clones listed, over 75% were seen once. Specimen: CD4+ T cells from peripheral blood mononuclear cells, collected in the third trimester of pregnancy. Source of these receptors: a female donor in good health, enrolled as a control in a pregnancy study.

This clone was seen more than once but under ten times. This chain connects TRBV5-6 to TRBJ1-6; TRBD1 might be the D (6 bases). The length of the CDR3 is 14 residues. V lost 0 bases and J 9 bases, leaving 10 bases between the germline ends. CDR1 and CDR2 from the germline V gene are SGHDT and YYEEEE. The CDR3 is CASSLGGGASPLHF. CDR3 sequence (DNA): TGTGCCAGCAGCTTGGGCGGGGGCGCTTCACCCCTCCACTTT.

V usage is TRBV6-5 and J usage is TRBJ2-1; D call uncertain. V lost 5 bases and J 8 bases, leaving 7 bases between the germline ends. The CDR3 totals 11 residues. The germline gives CDR1 MNHEY, CDR2 SVGAGI. The CDR3 DNA reads TGTGCCAGCAGTCCTTCCCATGAGCAGTTCTTC. As protein: CASSPSHEQFF.

The chain is built from TRBV15 and TRBJ1-4; 11 bases align to TRBD1. Germline V gene lookup returns CDR1 LNHNV and CDR2 YYDKDF (reference sequence). This CDR3 region has 18 residues. After removal of 5 bases from V and 0 bases from J, the junction contained 8 bases not matched to a gene. CDR3 amino acids: CATSSGQGAEATNEKLFF. The CDR3 coding sequence is TGTGCCACCAGCTCCGGACAGGGGGCTGAAGCAACTAATGAAAAACTGTTTTTT.

The chain uses TRBV4-3 and TRBJ2-3; 13 bases are shared with TRBD2. This CDR3 region has 20 residues. Germline-derived CDR1 and CDR2 are LGHNA and YSLEER. J gave up 6 bases and V 2 bases, and 17 bases lay outside the gene matches. The CDR3: CASSQLTYQGTSGVADTQYF. CDR3 nucleotides: TGCGCCAGCAGCCAACTAACGTATCAAGGGACTAGCGGGGTAGCTGATACGCAGTATTTT.

The chain is built from TRBV7-3 and TRBJ2-1; the match to TRBD2 covers 9 bases. The CDR3 extends over 16 amino acids. Germline V gives CDR1 SGHTA, CDR2 FQGTGA. The trim removed 4 bases at V and 0 bases at J, leaving 4 bases unmatched. CDR3 sequence (DNA): TGTGCCAGCAGCTCCAATAGCGGGAGCTCCTACAATGAGCAGTTCTTC. Translation gives CASSSNSGSSYNEQFF.

The CDR3: CASSSPSGVIYGYTF. The CDR3 nucleotides are TGTGCCAGCAGCTCCCCCTCGGGGGTAATCTATGGCTACACCTTC. J is TRBJ1-2 and V is TRBV7-2; tentatively, D is TRBD1 (5 bases). CDR3 size: 15 residues. Germline CDR1 SGHTA, CDR2 FQGNSA. Trimming cost V 4 bases and J 4 bases, with 16 bases left between them.

V gene TRBV7-3 combines with J gene TRBJ2-7, with 7 positions matching TRBD1. The CDR3 length is 13 residues. Germline V lookup: CDR1 SGHTA, CDR2 FQGTGA. Unmatched junction bases numbered 5, after V lost 2 bases and J lost 7 bases. CDR3 region: CASSLDRVGEQYF. As DNA, the CDR3 is TGTGCCAGCAGCTTAGACAGGGTGGGGGAGCAGTACTTC.

The CDR3 bases are TGTGCCAGCAGCCTACCAGGGGATTTGGTCTATGGCTACACCTTC. It translates to CASSLPGDLVYGYTF. The chain recombines TRBV7-6 with TRBJ1-2, with D perhaps TRBD1 (6 bases). The V and J ends lost 5 bases and 4 bases respectively, with 17 bases between them. The germline V gene has CDR1 SGHVS and CDR2 FNYEAQ. This CDR3 spans 15 amino acids. The complete variable domain, with remaining parts taken from reference TRBV7-6 and TRBJ1-2, reads GAGVSQSPRYKVTKRGQDVALRCDPISGHVSLYWYRQALGQGPEFLTYFNYEAQQDKSGLPNDRFSAERPEGSISTLTIQRTEQRDSAMYRCASSLPGDLVYGYTFGSGTRLTVV.

V gene TRBV18 combines with J gene TRBJ1-1; D is ambiguous. This CDR3 has 13 amino acids. Germline CDR1 is KGHSH and CDR2 is LQKENI. The ends were cut back, 1 base at V and 1 base at J, with 4 bases in the middle. CDR3 nucleotides: TGTGCCAGCTCACCACTCGGGAACACTGAAGCTTTCTTT. Encoded protein: CASSPLGNTEAFF.